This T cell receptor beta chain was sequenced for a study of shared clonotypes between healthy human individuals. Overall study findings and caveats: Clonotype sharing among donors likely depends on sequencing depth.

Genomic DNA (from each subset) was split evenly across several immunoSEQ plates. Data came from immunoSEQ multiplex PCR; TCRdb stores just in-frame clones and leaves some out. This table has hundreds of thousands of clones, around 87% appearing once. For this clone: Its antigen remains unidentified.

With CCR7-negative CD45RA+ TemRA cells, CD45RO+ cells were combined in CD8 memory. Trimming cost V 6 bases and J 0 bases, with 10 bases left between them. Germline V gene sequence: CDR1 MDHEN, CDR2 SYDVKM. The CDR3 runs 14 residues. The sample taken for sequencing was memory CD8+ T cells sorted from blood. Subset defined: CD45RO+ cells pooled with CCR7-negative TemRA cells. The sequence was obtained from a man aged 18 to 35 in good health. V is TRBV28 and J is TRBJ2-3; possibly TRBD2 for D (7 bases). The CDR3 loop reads CASSWGGSTDTQYF. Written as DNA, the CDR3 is TGTGCCAGCAGCTGGGGGGGCAGCACAGATACGCAGTATTTT.